The 25 T cell receptor beta chains in this list originate from one sample, sequenced in a study of shared clonotypes between healthy human individuals. Data came from immunoSEQ multiplex PCR; TCRdb stores just in-frame clones and leaves some out. The sample records approximately 980,000 clones, less than 85% being singletons. The sequencing sample was made of memory CD4+ T cells sorted from blood. Subset here: CD45RA-negative fraction. These TCRs come from a man aged 18 to 29 in good health.

This chain links TRBV5-4 with TRBJ1-2; TRBD1 agrees at 9 bases. Germline-derived CDR1 and CDR2 are SGHNT and YYREEE (reference sequence). This CDR3 is built from 15 residues. J lost 2 bases, V lost 4 bases, and 6 bases had no gene match. The CDR3 DNA reads TGTGCCAGCAGCCCAGGGACAGGGAGCAACTATGGCTACACCTTC. Encoded protein: CASSPGTGSNYGYTF.

The V call is TRBV5-8, the J call TRBJ2-3, with 11 positions matching TRBD2. The CDR3 contains 15 residues. Germline assignment: CDR1 SGHTS and CDR2 YDEGEE. With 3 bases clipped from V and 4 bases from J, the junction kept 4 bases outside the gene matches. This chain's CDR3 is CASSSKGLAADTQYF. CDR3 DNA sequence: TGTGCCAGCAGCTCGAAGGGACTAGCGGCAGATACGCAGTATTTT.

The chain recombines TRBV6-1 with TRBJ2-2; 8 bases agree with TRBD1. Germline assignment: CDR1 MNHNS and CDR2 SASEGT. The CDR3 has 15 amino acids. After removal of 7 bases from V and 2 bases from J, the junction contained 6 bases not matched to a gene. In nucleotides, the CDR3 is TGTGCCAGCACCAAGGGACAGGCAAACACCGGGGAGCTGTTTTTT. Its protein is CASTKGQANTGELFF.

The gene calls are TRBV7-9 and TRBJ1-4; TRBD1 matches at 8 bases. Per germline, CDR1 SEHNR and CDR2 FQNEAQ (reference sequence). V trimming: 4 bases; J trimming: 7 bases; junction bases outside the gene matches: 8. CDR3 length: 15 residues. CDR3: CASSSRTGSSEKLFF. The CDR3 DNA is TGTGCCAGCAGCTCGCGGACAGGGAGCAGTGAAAAACTGTTTTTT. The variable domain in full, with the rest retrieved from reference TRBV7-9 and TRBJ1-4, is DTGVSQNPRHKITKRGQNVTFRCDPISEHNRLYWYRQTLGQGPEFLTYFQNEAQLEKSRLLSDRFSAERPKGSFSTLEIQRTEQGDSAMYLCASSSRTGSSEKLFFGSGTQLSVL.

The J gene is TRBJ1-5, the V gene TRBV15; D is possibly TRBD1 (6 bases). Germline V gene data show CDR1 as LNHNV and CDR2 as YYDKDF (reference sequence). The ends were cut back, 3 bases at V and 1 base at J, with 16 bases in the middle. The CDR3 has 17 residues. As DNA, the CDR3 is TGTGCCACCAGCAGTTGGGACATGGGCTACAGCAATCAGCCCCAGCATTTT. Protein: CATSSWDMGYSNQPQHF.

This clone was picked up a small number of times. This sequence joins TRBV7-8 and TRBJ2-3, with D perhaps matching TRBD2 (6 bases). CDR3 length: 13 amino acids. V was trimmed by 0 bases and J by 8 bases, leaving 9 bases between them. The germline V gene encodes CDR1 SGHVS and CDR2 FQNEAQ. The CDR3 here is CASSLAPGVTQYF. The CDR3 DNA is TGTGCCAGCAGCTTAGCGCCGGGGGTTACGCAGTATTTT. Supplemented by reference TRBV7-8 and TRBJ2-3, the full variable domain reads GAGVSQSPRYKVAKRGQDVALRCDPISGHVSLFWYQQALGQGPEFLTYFQNEAQLDKSGLPSDRFFAERPEGSVSTLKIQRTQQEDSAVYLCASSLAPGVTQYFGPGTRLTVL.

The chain couples TRBV5-6 to TRBJ2-7, with D uncertain. Germline CDR1 is SGHDT and CDR2 is YYEEEE. Trimming stripped 0 bases from V and 7 bases from J, with 14 bases between. This CDR3 has 14 residues. CDR3: CASSLGLGLGEQYF. CDR3 in DNA: TGTGCCAGCAGCTTGGGACTGGGCCTCGGGGAGCAGTACTTC.

This clone has at least ten counts. This chain links TRBV11-3 with TRBJ2-1, with 9 bases fitting TRBD1. J was trimmed by 8 bases and V by 5 bases; bases with no gene match: 4. Germline V CDR1 and CDR2: SGHNT, YENEEA. The CDR3 spans 13 residues. The CDR3 reads CASSTDRGDEQFF. The CDR3 region has the DNA TGTGCCAGCAGCACGGACAGGGGCGATGAGCAGTTCTTC.

V is TRBV5-1 and J is TRBJ2-1, with TRBD2 identical over 10 bases. With V trimmed by 2 bases and J by 2 bases, 1 base remained unmatched. Germline-derived CDR1 and CDR2 are SGHRS and YFSETQ. The CDR3 runs to 15 residues. The CDR3 DNA sequence: TGCGCCAGCAGCTTTGGACTAGCGGCCTACAATGAGCAGTTCTTC. Its translation is CASSFGLAAYNEQFF.

The chain carries TRBV18 and TRBJ1-1; 9 nucleotides line up with TRBD1. CDR1 KGHSH and CDR2 LQKENI come from the germline V gene. This CDR3 has 15 amino acids. V shed 5 bases, J shed 1 base, and the junction held 5 bases outside the gene matches. Here the CDR3 DNA reads TGTGCCAGCTCAGTGATACAGGGGGCGAACACTGAAGCTTTCTTT. It encodes CASSVIQGANTEAFF.

The chain links TRBV5-5 to TRBJ1-3; D is possibly TRBD1 (6 bases). Per germline, CDR1 SGHKS and CDR2 YYEKEE (reference sequence). This CDR3 region has 13 residues. The germline V and J ends were trimmed by 9 bases and 0 bases, with 10 bases remaining between them. CDR3 bases: TGTGCCACCGGACAGAACTCTGGAAACACCATATATTTT. Its protein product is CATGQNSGNTIYF.

The chain recombines TRBV18 with TRBJ2-1; D perhaps matches TRBD1 (6 bases). The CDR3 is made up of 13 amino acids. The ends were cut back, 4 bases at V and 4 bases at J, with 8 bases in the middle. CDR1 and CDR2 (germline): KGHSH, LQKENI. The CDR3 nucleotides are TGTGCCAGCTCACTTCAGGGGTACAATGAGCAGTTCTTC. Translation: CASSLQGYNEQFF.

The chain is built from TRBV30 and TRBJ1-2; D ambiguous. CDR1 GTSNPN and CDR2 SVGIG come from the germline V gene (reference sequence). V was cut by 4 bases and J by 7 bases, with 16 bases left in between. The CDR3 spans 13 residues. CDR3 loop: CAWTAPGWGGYTF. The CDR3 coding sequence is TGTGCCTGGACTGCTCCAGGATGGGGTGGCTACACCTTC.

A few counts support this clone. This chain connects TRBV10-3 to TRBJ2-1; 12 bases align to TRBD2. CDR3 length equals 14 residues. In germline, CDR1 is ENHRY, CDR2 SYGVKD. The V gene end was trimmed by 6 bases and the J gene end by 13 bases; junction bases not matched to a gene: 10. DNA for the CDR3: TGTGCCATCAGCGCCGGGACTAGCGGGTCCGGTCAGTTCTTC. Amino acid sequence: CAISAGTSGSGQFF.

This rearrangement joins TRBV5-1 to TRBJ1-2, with 8 positions matching TRBD1. There are 12 residues in the CDR3. The V gene's germline CDR1 is SGHRS and CDR2 YFSETQ. Germline trimming cut 3 bases from V and 10 bases from J; bases unmatched to any gene: 5. In DNA, the CDR3 is TGCGCCAGCAGCTGGGGGACAGGTTACTACACCTTC. It encodes CASSWGTGYYTF.

V and J are TRBV2 and TRBJ1-2, with D possibly TRBD1 on 5 matching bases. The CDR3 has 14 residues. Germline V gene data show CDR1 as SNHLY and CDR2 as FYNNEI. V was clipped by 3 bases and J by 7 bases, with 15 bases between them. The CDR3 DNA follows: TGTGCCAGCAGTGATGGGGGTAGAGAGGTTGGCTACACCTTC. Translating gives CASSDGGREVGYTF.

The genes are TRBV5-1 and TRBJ2-3, with 8 bases that match TRBD1. There are 17 residues in the CDR3. J was trimmed by 0 bases and V by 0 bases; bases with no gene match: 6. Germline CDR1 is SGHRS and CDR2 is YFSETQ. The CDR3 DNA reads as TGCGCCAGCAGCTTGGGGGACAGGACACCTAGCACAGATACGCAGTATTTT. This gives the protein CASSLGDRTPSTDTQYF.

The chain is built from TRBV4-3 and TRBJ1-6; tentatively, D is TRBD1 (5 bases). CDR1 is LGHNA and CDR2 is YSLEER in the germline V gene. The CDR3 covers 15 residues. Trimming shortened V by 0 bases and J by 7 bases, and 10 bases separated the two germline ends. The CDR3, as DNA: TGCGCCAGCAGCCAAGACGGGACGGGAAATTCACCCCTCCACTTT. Translated: CASSQDGTGNSPLHF.

The count of this clone is one. The J gene is TRBJ1-2, the V gene TRBV6-5; no reliable D call. CDR1 MNHEY and CDR2 SVGAGI come from the germline V gene. The CDR3 runs to 15 residues. Trimming cost V 6 bases and J 4 bases, with 18 bases left between them. CDR3: CASSPATDSSYGYTF. In nucleotides, the CDR3 is TGTGCCAGCAGCCCGGCTACGGATTCCAGCTATGGCTACACCTTC.

The CDR3 nucleotides are TGTGCCAGCAGCTTGGGAGGCCGCGAGGATCAGCCCCAGCATTTT. Amino acid sequence: CASSLGGREDQPQHF. J is TRBJ1-5 and V is TRBV5-6; no clear D. The V end was cut by 0 bases, the J end by 5 bases, with 12 bases between. The CDR3 loop spans 15 amino acids. The germline CDR1 and CDR2 sequences are SGHDT and YYEEEE.

CDR3 region: CASSIAGTGQLSSPLHF. CDR3 sequence (DNA): TGTGCCAGTAGTATAGCGGGAACGGGACAGTTGTCTTCACCCCTCCACTTT. The J gene is TRBJ1-6, the V gene TRBV19, with TRBD1 identical over 7 bases. Germline trimming cut 1 base from V and 9 bases from J; bases unmatched to any gene: 12. The CDR3 loop spans 17 amino acids. The V gene's germline CDR1 is LNHDA and CDR2 SQIVND (reference sequence).

As regards this clone: Other DNA sequences within the sample encode an identical CDR3. The gene calls are TRBV27 and TRBJ1-1; D call uncertain. This CDR3 comprises 12 residues. V lost 3 bases, J lost 5 bases, and 7 bases lay in between. Germline V gene lookup returns CDR1 MNHEY and CDR2 SMNVEV (reference sequence). CDR3 DNA: TGTGCCAGCAGTTTTCTAGGGACTGAAGCTTTCTTT. This sequence encodes CASSFLGTEAFF.

A single count supports this clone. The sample contains more than one DNA sequence encoding this CDR3. The chain uses TRBV7-2 and TRBJ1-1; D gene unclear. Germline V gene sequence: CDR1 SGHTA, CDR2 FQGNSA. Trimming removed 1 base at V and 1 base at J, with 7 bases between. CDR3 length: 14 amino acids. CDR3: CASSLGGSNTEAFF. The CDR3 DNA follows: TGTGCCAGCAGCTTAGGGGGATCGAACACTGAAGCTTTCTTT.

The V gene is TRBV11-3, the J gene TRBJ2-2; perhaps TRBD2 as D (6 bases). The CDR3 loop spans 13 amino acids. CDR1 SGHNT and CDR2 YENEEA come from the germline V gene. Trimming removed 5 bases at V and 14 bases at J, with 18 bases between. CDR3 nucleotides: TGTGCCAGCAGCGCGGGGACCGCGGAGAGTCTGTTTTTT. Its protein is CASSAGTAESLFF.

Remarks on this clone: A far larger clone is one base from this, pointing to a likely read error. The rearrangement joins TRBV7-6 to TRBJ1-1; D gene ambiguous. Trimming left V 5 bases short and J 1 base short, with 8 bases between. CDR1 and CDR2 (germline): SGHVS, FNYEAQ. The CDR3 loop spans 13 amino acids. As DNA, the CDR3 is TGTGCCAGCAGCCCGAGACAGAACACTGAAGCTTTCTTT. Translating gives CASSPRQNTEAFF.